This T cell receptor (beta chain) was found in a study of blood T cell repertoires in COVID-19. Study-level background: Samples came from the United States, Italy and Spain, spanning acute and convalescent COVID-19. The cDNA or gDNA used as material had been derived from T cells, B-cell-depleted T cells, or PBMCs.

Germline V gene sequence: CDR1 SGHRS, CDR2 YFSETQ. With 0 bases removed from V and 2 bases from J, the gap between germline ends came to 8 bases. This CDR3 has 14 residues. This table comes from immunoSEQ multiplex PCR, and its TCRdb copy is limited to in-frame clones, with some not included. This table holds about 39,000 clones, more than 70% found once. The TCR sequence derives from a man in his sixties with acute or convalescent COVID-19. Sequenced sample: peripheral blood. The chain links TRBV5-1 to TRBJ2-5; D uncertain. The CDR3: CASSLGATQETQYF. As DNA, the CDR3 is TGCGCCAGCAGCTTGGGGGCGACACAAGAGACCCAGTACTTC. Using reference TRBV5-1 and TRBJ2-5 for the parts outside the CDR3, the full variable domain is KAGVTQTPRYLIKTRGQQVTLSCSPISGHRSVSWYQQTPGQGLQFLFEYFSETQRNKGNFPGRFSGRQFSNSRSEMNVSTLELGDSALYLCASSLGATQETQYFGPGTRLLVL.